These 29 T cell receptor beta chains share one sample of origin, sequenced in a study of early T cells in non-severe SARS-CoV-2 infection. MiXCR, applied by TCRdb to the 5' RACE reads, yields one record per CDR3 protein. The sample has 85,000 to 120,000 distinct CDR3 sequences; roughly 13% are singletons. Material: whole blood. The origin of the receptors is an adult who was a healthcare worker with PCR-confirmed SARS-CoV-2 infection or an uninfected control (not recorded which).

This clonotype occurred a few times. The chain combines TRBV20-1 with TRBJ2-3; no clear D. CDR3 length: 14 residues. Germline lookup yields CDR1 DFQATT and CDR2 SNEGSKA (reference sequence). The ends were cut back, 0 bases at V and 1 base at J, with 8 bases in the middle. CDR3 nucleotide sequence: TGCAGTGCTAGAGAGCCGGGTCGCACAGATACGCAGTATTTT. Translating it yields CSAREPGRTDTQYF.

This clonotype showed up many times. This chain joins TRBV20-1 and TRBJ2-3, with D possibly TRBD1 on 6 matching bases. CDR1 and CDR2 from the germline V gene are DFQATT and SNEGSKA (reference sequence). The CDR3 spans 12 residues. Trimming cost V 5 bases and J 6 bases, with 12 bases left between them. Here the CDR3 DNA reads TGCAGTGCTGACACAGGGACCGATACGCAGTATTTT. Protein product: CSADTGTDTQYF.

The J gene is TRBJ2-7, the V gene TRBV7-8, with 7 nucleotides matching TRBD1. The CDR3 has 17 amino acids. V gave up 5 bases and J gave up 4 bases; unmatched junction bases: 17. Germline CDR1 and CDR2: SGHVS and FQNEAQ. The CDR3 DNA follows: TGTGCCAGCAGCGCAATAGGGGTCCGGGACAGAGTGTACGAGCAGTACTTC. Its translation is CASSAIGVRDRVYEQYF.

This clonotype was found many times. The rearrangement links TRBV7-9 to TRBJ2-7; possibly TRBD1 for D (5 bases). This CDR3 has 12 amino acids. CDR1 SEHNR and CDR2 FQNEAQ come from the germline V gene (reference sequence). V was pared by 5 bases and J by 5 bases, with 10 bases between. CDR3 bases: TGTGCCAGCAGCACAGGTGGGAACGAGCAGTACTTC. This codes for CASSTGGNEQYF.

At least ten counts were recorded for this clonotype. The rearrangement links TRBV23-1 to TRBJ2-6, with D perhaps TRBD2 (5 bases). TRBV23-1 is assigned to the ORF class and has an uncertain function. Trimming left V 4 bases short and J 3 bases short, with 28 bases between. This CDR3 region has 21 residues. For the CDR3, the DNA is TGCGCCAGCAGTCCGTACCCTTGCGGGCCGGGAAATCGCGGTGGGGCCAACGTCCTGACTTTC. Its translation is CASSPYPCGPGNRGGANVLTF.

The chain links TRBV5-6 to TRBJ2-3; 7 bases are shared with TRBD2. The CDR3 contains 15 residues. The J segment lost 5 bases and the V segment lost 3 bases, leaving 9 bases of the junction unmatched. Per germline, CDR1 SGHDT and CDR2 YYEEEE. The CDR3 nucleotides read TGTGCCAGCAGCTCCCCGACGGGGGAGGGAGATACGCAGTATTTT. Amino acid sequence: CASSSPTGEGDTQYF.

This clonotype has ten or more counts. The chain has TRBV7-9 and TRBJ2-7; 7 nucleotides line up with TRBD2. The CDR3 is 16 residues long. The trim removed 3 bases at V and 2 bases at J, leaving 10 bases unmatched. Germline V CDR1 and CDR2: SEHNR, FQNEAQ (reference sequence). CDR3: CASSFLAGEKAYEQYF. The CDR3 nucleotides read TGTGCCAGCAGCTTTCTGGCGGGAGAGAAGGCCTACGAGCAGTACTTC.

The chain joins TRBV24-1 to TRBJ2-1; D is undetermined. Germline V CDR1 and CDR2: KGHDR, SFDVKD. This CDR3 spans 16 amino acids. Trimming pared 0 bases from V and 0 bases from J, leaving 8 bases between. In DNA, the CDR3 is TGTGCCACCAGTGATTTGGCAGGTTACTCCTACAATGAGCAGTTCTTC. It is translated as CATSDLAGYSYNEQFF.

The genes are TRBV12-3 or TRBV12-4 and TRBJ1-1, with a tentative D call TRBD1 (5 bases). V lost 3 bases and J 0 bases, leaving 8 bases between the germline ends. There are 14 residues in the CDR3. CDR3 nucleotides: TGTGCCAGCAGTTTTGGGACCGTGAACACTGAAGCTTTCTTT. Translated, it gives CASSFGTVNTEAFF.

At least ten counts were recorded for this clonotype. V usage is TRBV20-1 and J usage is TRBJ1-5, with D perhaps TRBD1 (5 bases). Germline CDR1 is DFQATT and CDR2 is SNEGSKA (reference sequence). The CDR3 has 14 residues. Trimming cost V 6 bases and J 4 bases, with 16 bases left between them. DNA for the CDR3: TGCAGTGCAGTCGGGGCCAGCCATAATCAGCCCCAGCATTTT. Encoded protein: CSAVGASHNQPQHF.

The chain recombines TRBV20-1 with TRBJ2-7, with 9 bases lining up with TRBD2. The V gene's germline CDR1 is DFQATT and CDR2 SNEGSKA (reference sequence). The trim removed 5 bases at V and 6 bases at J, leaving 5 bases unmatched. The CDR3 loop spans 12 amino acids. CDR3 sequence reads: CSARMTSGEQYF. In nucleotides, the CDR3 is TGCAGTGCTCGAATGACTAGCGGCGAGCAGTACTTC.

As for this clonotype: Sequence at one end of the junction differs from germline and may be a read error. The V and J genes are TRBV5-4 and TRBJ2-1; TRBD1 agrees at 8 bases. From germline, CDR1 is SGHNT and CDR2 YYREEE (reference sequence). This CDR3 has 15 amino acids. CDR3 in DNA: TGTGCCGGCAGCTTCGGGACAGGTGGCTATGGTGAGCAGTTCTTC. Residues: CAGSFGTGGYGEQFF. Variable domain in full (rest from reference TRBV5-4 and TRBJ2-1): ETGVTQSPTHLIKTRGQQVTLRCSSQSGHNTVSWYQQALGQGPQFIFQYYREEENGRGNFPPRFSGLQFPNYSSELNVNALELDDSALYLCAGSFGTGGYGEQFFGPGTRLTVL.

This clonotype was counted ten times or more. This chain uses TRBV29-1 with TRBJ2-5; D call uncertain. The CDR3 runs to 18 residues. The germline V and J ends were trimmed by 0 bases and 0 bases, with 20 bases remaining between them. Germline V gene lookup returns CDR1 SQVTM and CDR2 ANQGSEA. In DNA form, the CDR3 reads TGCAGCGTTGAAGATCATGATACGGCAGGTCGTAACCAAGAGACCCAGTACTTC. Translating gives CSVEDHDTAGRNQETQYF.

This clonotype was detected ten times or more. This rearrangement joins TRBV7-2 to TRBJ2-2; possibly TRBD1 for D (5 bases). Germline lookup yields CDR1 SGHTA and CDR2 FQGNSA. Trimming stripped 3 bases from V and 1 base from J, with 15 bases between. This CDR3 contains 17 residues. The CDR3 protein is CASSFLPLDRNTGELFF. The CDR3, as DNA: TGTGCCAGCAGCTTCCTTCCACTCGACAGGAACACCGGGGAGCTGTTTTTT.

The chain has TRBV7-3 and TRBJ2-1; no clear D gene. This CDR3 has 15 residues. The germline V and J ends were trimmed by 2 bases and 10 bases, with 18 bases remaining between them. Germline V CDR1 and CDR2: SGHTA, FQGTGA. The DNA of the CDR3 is TGTGCCAGCAGCTTATCCTCCTCGAACCTGAAGGAGCAGTTCTTC. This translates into CASSLSSSNLKEQFF. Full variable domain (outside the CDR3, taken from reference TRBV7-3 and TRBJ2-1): GAGVSQTPSNKVTEKGKYVELRCDPISGHTALYWYRQSLGQGPEFLIYFQGTGAADDSGLPNDRFFAVRPEGSVSTLKIQRTERGDSAVYLCASSLSSSNLKEQFFGPGTRLTVL.

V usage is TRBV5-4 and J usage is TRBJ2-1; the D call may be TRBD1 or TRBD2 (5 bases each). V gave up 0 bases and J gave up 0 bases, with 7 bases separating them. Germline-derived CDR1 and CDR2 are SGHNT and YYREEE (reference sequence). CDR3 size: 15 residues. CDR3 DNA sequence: TGTGCCAGCAGCTTGGGGGACCACTCCTACAATGAGCAGTTCTTC. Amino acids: CASSLGDHSYNEQFF.

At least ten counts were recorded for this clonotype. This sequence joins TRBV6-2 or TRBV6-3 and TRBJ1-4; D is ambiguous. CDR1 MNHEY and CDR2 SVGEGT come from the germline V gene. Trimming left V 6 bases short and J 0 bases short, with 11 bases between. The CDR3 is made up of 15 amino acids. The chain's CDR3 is CASRNSGATNEKLFF. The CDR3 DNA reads TGTGCCAGCAGGAACTCCGGGGCAACTAATGAAAAACTGTTTTTT.

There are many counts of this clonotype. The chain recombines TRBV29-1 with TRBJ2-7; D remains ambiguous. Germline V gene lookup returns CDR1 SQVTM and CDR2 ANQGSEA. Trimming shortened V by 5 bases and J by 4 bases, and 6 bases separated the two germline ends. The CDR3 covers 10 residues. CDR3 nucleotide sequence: TGCAGCGTTCGCACTTACGAGCAGTACTTC. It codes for CSVRTYEQYF.

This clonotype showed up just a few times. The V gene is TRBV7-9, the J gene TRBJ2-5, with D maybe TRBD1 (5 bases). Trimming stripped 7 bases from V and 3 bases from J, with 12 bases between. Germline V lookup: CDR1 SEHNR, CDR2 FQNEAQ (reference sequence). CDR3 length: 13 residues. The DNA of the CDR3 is TGTGCCAGCAACAGACAGATTGAAGAGACCCAGTACTTC. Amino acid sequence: CASNRQIEETQYF.

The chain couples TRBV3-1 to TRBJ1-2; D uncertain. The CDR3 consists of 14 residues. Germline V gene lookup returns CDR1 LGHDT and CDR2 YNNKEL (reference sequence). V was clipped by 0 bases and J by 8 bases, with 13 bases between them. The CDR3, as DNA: TGTGCCAGCAGCCAAGATCAAACGGGAAGCGGCTACACCTTC. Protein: CASSQDQTGSGYTF.

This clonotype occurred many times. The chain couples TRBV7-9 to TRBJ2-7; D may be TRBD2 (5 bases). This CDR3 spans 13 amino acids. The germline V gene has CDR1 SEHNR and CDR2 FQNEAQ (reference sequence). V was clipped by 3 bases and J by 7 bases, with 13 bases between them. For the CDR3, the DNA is TGTGCCAGCAGCTTTCGAGGGTATGGGGAGCAGTACTTC. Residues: CASSFRGYGEQYF. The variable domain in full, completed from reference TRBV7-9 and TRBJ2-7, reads DTGVSQNPRHKITKRGQNVTFRCDPISEHNRLYWYRQTLGQGPEFLTYFQNEAQLEKSRLLSDRFSAERPKGSFSTLEIQRTEQGDSAMYLCASSFRGYGEQYFGPGTRLTVT.

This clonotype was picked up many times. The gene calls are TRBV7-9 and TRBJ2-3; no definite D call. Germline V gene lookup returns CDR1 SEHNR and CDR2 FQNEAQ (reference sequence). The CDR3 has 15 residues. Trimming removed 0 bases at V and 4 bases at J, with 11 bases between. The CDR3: CASSLAAVVSDTQYF. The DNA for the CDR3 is TGTGCCAGCAGCTTAGCCGCGGTTGTCTCAGATACGCAGTATTTT.

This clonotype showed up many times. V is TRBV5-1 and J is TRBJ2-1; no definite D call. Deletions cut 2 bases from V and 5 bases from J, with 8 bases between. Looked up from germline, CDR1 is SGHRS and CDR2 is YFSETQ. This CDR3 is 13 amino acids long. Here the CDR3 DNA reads TGCGCCAGCAGCTTTGGGGTAGACAATGAGCAGTTCTTC. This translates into CASSFGVDNEQFF.

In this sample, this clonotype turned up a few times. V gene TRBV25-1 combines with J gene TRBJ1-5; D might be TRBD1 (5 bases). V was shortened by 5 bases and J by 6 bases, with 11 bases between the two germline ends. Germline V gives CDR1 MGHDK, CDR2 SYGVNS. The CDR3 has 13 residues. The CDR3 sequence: CASSRQISQPQHF. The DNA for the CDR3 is TGTGCCAGCAGTAGACAGATAAGTCAGCCCCAGCATTTT.

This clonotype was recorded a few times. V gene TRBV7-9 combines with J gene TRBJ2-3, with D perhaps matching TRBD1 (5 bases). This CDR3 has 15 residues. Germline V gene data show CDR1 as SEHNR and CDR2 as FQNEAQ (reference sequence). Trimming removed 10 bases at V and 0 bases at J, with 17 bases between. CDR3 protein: CAIRPTTASTDTQYF. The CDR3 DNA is TGTGCCATCCGGCCTACGACAGCTAGCACAGATACGCAGTATTTT.

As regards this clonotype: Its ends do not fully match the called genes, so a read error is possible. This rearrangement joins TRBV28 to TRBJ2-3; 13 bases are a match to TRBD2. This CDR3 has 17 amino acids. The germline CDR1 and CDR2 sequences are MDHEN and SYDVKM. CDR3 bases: TGTGCCTGCAGTTTGCTTGGGACTAGCGGGATCACAGATACGCAGTATTTT. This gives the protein CACSLLGTSGITDTQYF.

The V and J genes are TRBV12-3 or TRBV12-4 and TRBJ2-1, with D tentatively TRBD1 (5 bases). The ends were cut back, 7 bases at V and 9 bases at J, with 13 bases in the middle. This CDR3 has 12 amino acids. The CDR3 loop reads CASTKGGAEQFF. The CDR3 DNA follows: TGTGCCAGCACCAAGGGTGGGGCTGAGCAGTTCTTC.

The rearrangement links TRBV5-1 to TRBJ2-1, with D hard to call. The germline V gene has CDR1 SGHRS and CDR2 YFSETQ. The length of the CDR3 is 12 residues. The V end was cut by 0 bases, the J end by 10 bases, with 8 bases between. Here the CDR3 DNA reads TGCGCCAGCAGCTTGGTTCTGAGGGAGCAGTTCTTC. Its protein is CASSLVLREQFF.

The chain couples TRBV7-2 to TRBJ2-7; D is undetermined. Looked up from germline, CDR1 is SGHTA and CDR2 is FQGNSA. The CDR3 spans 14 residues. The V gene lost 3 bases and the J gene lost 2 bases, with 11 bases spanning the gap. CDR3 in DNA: TGTGCCAGCAGCTTTTTCTCAGGCCCCTACGAGCAGTACTTC. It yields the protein CASSFFSGPYEQYF.